The 19 T cell receptor beta chains below were found in one sample sequenced in a study of cytomegalovirus exposure and HLA in healthy donors. The PCR ran on 60 Vbeta and 13 Jbeta primers. Measured with immunoSEQ multiplex PCR; TCRdb has only the in-frame clones, and not every one. Here the sample spans about 120,000 clones, approximately 80% being singletons. Material for sequencing was PBMCs. The source of these receptors is a man aged 18 to 30 in good health and CMV-seronegative.

The J gene is TRBJ1-1, the V gene TRBV7-9; perhaps TRBD1 as D (6 bases). Per the germline V gene, CDR1 is SEHNR and CDR2 is FQNEAQ (reference sequence). The CDR3 spans 12 residues. V lost 5 bases to trimming and J lost 10 bases, with 14 bases between them. Written as DNA, the CDR3 is TGTGCCAGCAGCCTCAGGGGAGAGGGAGCTTTCTTT. Amino acids: CASSLRGEGAFF.

DNA for the CDR3: TGCAGTGCTATAACGGGGTACGAGCAGTACTTC. Amino acids: CSAITGYEQYF. The chain has TRBV20-1 and TRBJ2-7, with D possibly being TRBD2 (5 bases). V was trimmed by 4 bases and J by 4 bases, leaving 8 bases between them. This CDR3 has 11 residues. Germline V lookup: CDR1 DFQATT, CDR2 SNEGSKA (reference sequence).

For the CDR3, the DNA is TGTGCCAGCAGATACGGGACAGGGGGCGGCTACACCTTC. Protein sequence: CASRYGTGGGYTF. The gene calls are TRBV5-6 and TRBJ1-2; 12 bases fit TRBD1. The J segment lost 8 bases and the V segment lost 5 bases, leaving 4 bases of the junction unmatched. The length of the CDR3 is 13 residues. Per the germline V gene, CDR1 is SGHDT and CDR2 is YYEEEE.

The rearrangement joins TRBV13 to TRBJ1-5; possibly TRBD1 for D (6 bases). The germline gives CDR1 PRHDT, CDR2 FYEKMQ (reference sequence). This CDR3 is 16 amino acids long. V gave up 9 bases and J gave up 0 bases, with 18 bases separating them. This chain's CDR3 is CASKLGGDLSNQPQHF. The CDR3 DNA reads TGTGCCAGTAAGTTAGGGGGGGACCTTAGCAATCAGCCCCAGCATTTT.

V gene TRBV7-9 combines with J gene TRBJ1-5, with 9 nucleotides matching TRBD1. J lost 4 bases, V lost 6 bases, and 10 bases had no gene match. Germline V gene data show CDR1 as SEHNR and CDR2 as FQNEAQ (reference sequence). This CDR3 has 16 amino acids. In nucleotides, the CDR3 is TGTGCCAGCAGTCCACTGCCGGGACAGGGAAATCAGCCCCAGCATTTT. It translates to CASSPLPGQGNQPQHF. The whole variable domain, filled in from reference TRBV7-9 and TRBJ1-5, reads DTGVSQNPRHKITKRGQNVTFRCDPISEHNRLYWYRQTLGQGPEFLTYFQNEAQLEKSRLLSDRFSAERPKGSFSTLEIQRTEQGDSAMYLCASSPLPGQGNQPQHFGDGTRLSIL.

The chain couples TRBV28 to TRBJ2-3; TRBD2 aligns across 8 bases. V was pared by 5 bases and J by 0 bases, with 1 base of the junction left unmatched. CDR3 length: 14 residues. Germline V gene sequence: CDR1 MDHEN, CDR2 SYDVKM. In DNA, the CDR3 is TGTGCCAGCAGTCGCGGGGGGAGCACAGATACGCAGTATTTT. Amino acid sequence: CASSRGGSTDTQYF. Together with reference TRBV28 and TRBJ2-3, the CDR3 gives the full variable domain: DVKVTQSSRYLVKRTGEKVFLECVQDMDHENMFWYRQDPGLGLRLIYFSYDVKMKEKGDIPEGYSVSREKKERFSLILESASTNQTSMYLCASSRGGSTDTQYFGPGTRLTVL.

V gene TRBV5-4 combines with J gene TRBJ1-2; 7 bases fit TRBD1. V was pared by 6 bases and J by 8 bases, with 4 bases of the junction left unmatched. The CDR3 length is 11 residues. CDR1 and CDR2 (germline): SGHNT, YYREEE (reference sequence). CDR3 sequence (DNA): TGTGCCAGCAACCAGGGGGGAGGCTACACCTTC. It codes for CASNQGGGYTF.

The rearrangement uses TRBV4-1 and TRBJ2-7; 8 positions agree with TRBD1. CDR3 length: 14 residues. CDR1 and CDR2 from the germline V gene are MGHRA and YSYEKL. V dropped 5 bases and J dropped 9; count of bases not matched to a gene: 12. CDR3 nucleotides: TGCGCCAGCAGCGATTGGACAGGGATGAACGGGCAGTACTTC. Protein product: CASSDWTGMNGQYF.

The chain recombines TRBV7-9 with TRBJ2-7, with 8 bases aligning to TRBD1. Germline CDR1 SEHNR, CDR2 FQNEAQ (reference sequence). Trimming at V came to 8 bases and at J to 3 bases, leaving 15 bases not matched to a gene. This CDR3 has 16 amino acids. The CDR3 here is CASSRSGQGLSYEQYF. DNA of the CDR3: TGTGCCAGCTCCCGGAGCGGACAGGGTTTAAGCTACGAGCAGTACTTC.

This chain connects TRBV11-2 to TRBJ2-7; D gene uncertain. The V end lost 1 base, the J end lost 0 bases, and 13 bases lay between the germline ends. The CDR3 extends over 16 amino acids. The V gene's germline CDR1 is SGHAT and CDR2 FQNNGV. CDR3 loop: CASSLVRYNPSYEQYF. CDR3 sequence (DNA): TGTGCCAGCAGCTTAGTTCGGTATAACCCCTCCTACGAGCAGTACTTC.

This clone has a single count. The V and J genes are TRBV7-8 and TRBJ1-4; the match to TRBD1 covers 9 bases. CDR3 length: 14 amino acids. CDR1 SGHVS and CDR2 FQNEAQ come from the germline V gene. After removal of 4 bases from V and 8 bases from J, the junction contained 5 bases not matched to a gene. CDR3 protein: CASSSRTGVEKLFF. The CDR3 region has the DNA TGTGCCAGCAGCTCGAGGACAGGGGTGGAAAAACTGTTTTTT. Complete variable domain (other parts from reference TRBV7-8 and TRBJ1-4): GAGVSQSPRYKVAKRGQDVALRCDPISGHVSLFWYQQALGQGPEFLTYFQNEAQLDKSGLPSDRFFAERPEGSVSTLKIQRTQQEDSAVYLCASSSRTGVEKLFFGSGTQLSVL.

The J gene is TRBJ2-1, the V gene TRBV6-5, with D possibly TRBD2 on 7 matching bases. This CDR3 has 14 amino acids. Trimming cost V 6 bases and J 6 bases, with 15 bases left between them. Germline CDR1 is MNHEY and CDR2 is SVGAGI. CDR3 sequence reads: CASSFARGANEQFF. The CDR3 DNA follows: TGTGCCAGCAGCTTCGCCCGGGGGGCCAATGAGCAGTTCTTC.

The chain has TRBV5-4 and TRBJ2-5; 14 bases align to TRBD2. J was trimmed by 3 bases and V by 2 bases; bases with no gene match: 3. The CDR3 has 16 amino acids. Germline assignment: CDR1 SGHNT and CDR2 YYREEE (reference sequence). CDR3 amino acids: CASSLAGLAGEETQYF. CDR3 nucleotides: TGTGCCAGCAGCTTAGCGGGACTAGCGGGGGAAGAGACCCAGTACTTC.

This rearrangement joins TRBV4-1 to TRBJ1-2; TRBD1 matches 7 bases. The CDR3 extends over 14 amino acids. The J segment lost 6 bases and the V segment lost 1 base, leaving 5 bases of the junction unmatched. Germline CDR1 is MGHRA and CDR2 is YSYEKL. As DNA, the CDR3 is TGCGCCAGCAGCCAAGGTAGCACAGGGGATGGCTACACCTTC. It encodes CASSQGSTGDGYTF.

The rearrangement uses TRBV6-5 and TRBJ1-1; the D is unclear. V lost 6 bases and J 1 base, leaving 15 bases between the germline ends. CDR3 length: 15 residues. Looked up from germline, CDR1 is MNHEY and CDR2 is SVGAGI. DNA for the CDR3: TGTGCCAGCAGAAAACCGGGAGGATCGAACACTGAAGCTTTCTTT. Translated, it gives CASRKPGGSNTEAFF.

The count of this clone is one. The chain uses TRBV11-1 and TRBJ2-7, with 7 positions matching TRBD2. This CDR3 is built from 14 residues. Trimming took 5 bases from V and 0 from J; bases not matched to a gene: 4. Per germline, CDR1 SGHAT and CDR2 FQDESV (reference sequence). Here the CDR3 DNA reads TGTGCCAGCAGCCTCGGGGGGAGCTCCTACGAGCAGTACTTC. Translated, it gives CASSLGGSSYEQYF. Full variable domain (remainder filled in from reference TRBV11-1 and TRBJ2-7): EAEVAQSPRYKITEKSQAVAFWCDPISGHATLYWYRQILGQGPELLVQFQDESVVDDSQLPKDRFSAERLKGVDSTLKIQPAELGDSAMYLCASSLGGSSYEQYFGPGTRLTVT.

The chain uses TRBV5-4 and TRBJ2-3, with 9 bases lining up with TRBD2. There are 16 residues in the CDR3. V lost 6 bases, J lost 0 bases, and 8 bases stayed unmatched. CDR1 is SGHNT, CDR2 YYREEE, per germline (reference sequence). The CDR3 DNA is TGTGCCAGCAAAGCGGGGGGAATCATTAGCACAGATACGCAGTATTTT. As protein: CASKAGGIISTDTQYF.

The V and J genes are TRBV7-8 and TRBJ2-5; 9 bases line up with TRBD1. Germline loops: CDR1 SGHVS, CDR2 FQNEAQ. The CDR3 sequence is 17 residues long. The junction had 15 bases not matched to a gene; V was cut back by 7 bases and J by 3 bases. The CDR3 bases are TGTGCCAGCACTTCTGCTTCGTTGGGACAGGGTGAAGAGACCCAGTACTTC. It specifies CASTSASLGQGEETQYF.

This chain links TRBV6-1 with TRBJ1-2; 7 nucleotides agree with TRBD1. Looked up from germline, CDR1 is MNHNS and CDR2 is SASEGT. CDR3 length: 18 residues. Trimming removed 4 bases from V and 0 bases from J; junction bases left unmatched: 14. DNA of the CDR3: TGTGCCAGCAGTGCGATTGGGACAGCATCTATCTCTAACTATGGCTACACCTTC. The encoded protein is CASSAIGTASISNYGYTF.